This entry features one T cell receptor beta chain sequence. Which antigen it targets is not known. Base qualities are missing; no much larger clone stands one base away. The cohort consisted of 650 to 700 healthy bone marrow donors. At the time of sampling, all cohort members were nominally healthy, though unrecorded immune exposures were likely present. The donor was CMV seropositive and was included in the group of around 300 seropositive cohort members. Every donor gave a peripheral blood sample, and the peripheral blood mononuclear cells from that sample were used for TCR beta sequencing. The Qiagen DNeasy Blood Extraction Kit was used to extract genomic DNA from the blood cell samples. These data are taken from a study of cytomegalovirus exposure and HLA in healthy donors (dated by TCRdb to about 2017). Regarding the research as a whole: An earlier analysis of roughly 630 of the donors reported 250 to 300 Gb of sequence data and some 100 million unique TCR beta sequences from around 200 million T cells. Every repertoire in the discovery cohort had been generated on one and the same sequencing platform. The number of donors typed differed by locus, with roughly 620-640 for A, B, C, DRB1 and DQB1, around 500 for DQA1, some 570 for DPA1, and approximately 470 for DPB1. In addition to the first cohort of 666 subjects, a separate validation cohort of approximately 120 different subjects was used. The study aimed to test whether cataloging public T cell receptors could reveal signatures of past pathogen exposure. Around 300 gigabases of sequencing data and tens of millions of unique TCR sequences were included in an early release covering 500 to 750 HLA-typed donors. HLA typing covered class I and class II loci at four-digit resolution. To study patterns of TCR occurrence, a later analysis re-analyzed previously published TCR beta repertoires from under 750 donors and added high-resolution HLA genotyping. On average, around 200,000 unique TCR beta nucleotide sequences were sequenced per donor among 398 genotyped donors of the cohort, with roughly 18% of those sequences being non-productive. The genetic ancestry cluster associated with self-reported Caucasian donors included about four fifths of the approximately 410 genotyped donors. The study used immunosequencing to profile the T cell repertoires of 670 or so subjects and linked those repertoires to cytomegalovirus serostatus. An earlier analysis of around 540 of the donors applied high-throughput TCR beta sequencing to assess whether each TCR beta V gene segment acted as functional or pseudogenic. Rather than using new phenotypic data, the later analysis identified candidate immune exposures from TCR beta sequences and from how often those sequences occurred across donors. Roughly five DR-DQ haplotypes were handled as single units for association and clustering, since linkage in the cohort was strong. A later genetic analysis used genome-wide SNP genotypes for 398 of the 666 donors, treating that subset as a discovery cohort. High-throughput TCR immunosequencing, statistical association of individual TCRs with disease status, and machine learning were combined to predict cytomegalovirus infection status. Alongside the repertoire data, information on donor age, sex, ethnicity and CMV serostatus was compiled.

Library preparation used the immunoSEQ multiplex PCR assay. A mixture of 60 forward primers for TCR Vbeta segments and 13 reverse primers for TCR Jbeta segments was used in the multiplex PCR. The CDR3 region of rearranged TCR beta genes was amplified from genomic DNA by a multiplex PCR assay. The amplified TCR beta libraries were sequenced on the Illumina HiSeq System as 87-base-pair reads. In the original analysis: A later analysis tallied 75 million to 95 million unique TCR beta chains across the 650 to 750 repertoires, and approximately 12 million of those chains were shared by two or more donors. A nearest-neighbor algorithm error-corrected the raw reads and collapsed the reads into unique sequences, merging closely related sequences to remove PCR and sequencing errors. V, D and J gene segments were assigned by aligning CDR3 sequences to IMGT reference sequences. For a sequence to be retained, a match of at least six nucleotides was required to both a V gene segment and a J gene segment. A rearrangement counted as productive if the CDR3 had no stop codons and remained in frame with V and J, and every other rearrangement counted as non-productive. Following IMGT convention, CDR3 was defined as the stretch from the second conserved V-encoded cysteine to the conserved J-encoded phenylalanine. In an earlier analysis of 587 of the donors, sequences lacking an unambiguous match to a single V gene segment were excluded. In an earlier analysis of approximately 560 of the donors, a V segment was called functional when productive rearrangements were above 56.7%, and segregating when the standard deviation between donors exceeded 5%. A statistical classification framework was built to diagnose cytomegalovirus status from the catalog of TCR beta chain sequences. In a later analysis, V and J genes were assigned by comparing TCR nucleotide sequences against IMGT/GENE-DB human TR gene sequences. The TCRdist pipeline was used in a later analysis to assign CDR3 sequences and most-parsimonious VDJ recombination scenarios. In a later analysis, each TCR beta chain was defined by its CDR3 amino acid sequence together with its V-gene family, and reads without a unique V-gene family were excluded. To address suspected cross-contamination and a sequencing artifact, a later analysis removed 592 highly shared, low-generation-probability nucleotide sequences. In a later analysis, a clonal expansion index for each public chain was calculated from normalized within-repertoire ranks of inferred template counts. In a later analysis, generation probabilities were computed with a VDJ recombination model fitted to out-of-frame rearrangements, and the resulting probabilities were checked against IGoR. Hypergeometric tests were used in a later analysis to score TCR-TCR, TCR-HLA and TCR-CMV co-occurrence, with a repertoire-size bias correction applied to the TCR pairs. To estimate false discovery rates, a later analysis permuted the HLA or CMV assignments 20 times. In a later analysis, co-occurring TCRs were grouped using DBSCAN, with TCRdist sequence similarity added in when clustering inside HLA-allele-positive subsets. Co-occurrence clustering excluded repertoires with fewer than 30,000 or more than 120,000 public chains, plus five with anomalous nucleotide sharing. This is the immuneACCESS table as TCRdb keeps it, with only in-frame sequences that have V and J called. A part of the clones is gone; compared with another copy, unresolved V genes explain less than half, and the rest is unexplained. The DNA was the basis for D and trimming; V, J and clone size are from that table. Recorded for this sample are about 130,000 clones; 80% to 90% of them occurred a single time. The ten largest clonotypes hold approximately 3% of the sample.

Overall study results and their limits: Most TCR sequences were seen in very few donors, while some public TCRs were found in many individuals. When HLA alleles, especially DR and DQ, strongly co-occurred, attributing TCR associations to individual alleles was difficult. V-gene and J-gene trimming of TCR beta chains was associated with a missense DCLRE1C variant in a later genetic analysis, and the association was replicated in an independent cohort. In vitro tests confirmed that a few of the cytomegalovirus-associated TCR beta chains recognize cytomegalovirus antigens. Some IMGT-functional V segments, including TRBV6-2 and TRBV6-3, could not be told apart with the 87-base-pair reads, so those segments were excluded. Most CMV-associated TCR beta chains appeared to be HLA-restricted in a later analysis, and the HLA associations seemed to be driven largely by CMV exposure. The cohort was sequenced for TCR beta chains only, and without alpha or paired-chain data the features that could be detected were limited. According to a later genetic analysis, donors in an Asian-associated ancestry cluster had fewer N-insertions in productive TCRs than the approximately 610-donor mean. A group of highly shared sequence variants was considered likely to be a technical artifact of the sequencing pipeline. In a later analysis, the rate of TCR association differed among HLA loci, with DRB1 alleles having the most associated TCRs and HLA-C alleles having the fewest. A further reported finding was that TCR beta sequences accurately predicted the HLA-A and HLA-B alleles for most subjects in the first cohort. In an earlier analysis of around 600 of the donors, most TCR beta V segments appeared in productive rearrangements about 90% or about 30% of the time, broadly matching IMGT annotations. The study listed approximately 150 TCR beta chains as associated with cytomegalovirus. Because counts were too low, under 20 rarely observed V segments, including chromosome 9 orphons, were left out of the earlier analysis of 500 to 750 of the donors. The only immune exposure information available for the cohort was CMV serostatus. Sequencing depth was assumed to be roughly uniform across donors in the presence/absence analyses, though that assumption may not hold. In a later analysis, some 18,000 TCR beta sequences were associated with specific HLA alleles at a false discovery rate of 0.05. Compared with equally common non-associated chains, HLA-associated TCR beta chains in a later analysis were more clonally expanded and had lower generation probabilities. In both the original and validation cohorts, the classifier was reported to diagnose cytomegalovirus status with high specificity and sensitivity. HLA typing was unavailable for some donors at each locus, so association tests used only the typed subset. Correlated functional status among segregating V segments might reflect linkage disequilibrium, but an unknown experimental factor could not be ruled out. According to the authors, the approach could potentially be generalized to other disease states and immunological phenotypes. According to a later analysis, parvovirus B19, influenza, CMV and Epstein-Barr virus appeared linked to several top co-occurrence clusters.

The germline V gene specifies MGHRA as CDR1 and YSYEKL as CDR2. The CDR3 starts with the cysteine, ends with the phenylalanine, and has 14 residues. Just the 42-base CDR3 DNA is kept, in frame starting at base 1. V was cut back by 0 bases and J by 6 bases, leaving a gap of 10 bases between them. The sample consisted of PBMCs. This receptor was obtained from a woman between 18 and 29 years old in good health and CMV-seropositive. Recombination linked TRBV4-1 to TRBJ2-3; the D gene assignment is ambiguous. This receptor has the CDR3 CASSQDEQVDTQYF. The nucleotide sequence reads as follows: TGCGCCAGCAGCCAAGATGAGCAAGTTGATACGCAGTATTTT.